This T cell receptor beta chain was sequenced during a study of blood T cells in healthy people across ages. The junction had 2 bases not matched to a gene; V was cut back by 5 bases and J by 3 bases. The CDR3 loop spans 13 amino acids. CDR1 is SGHVS, CDR2 FNYEAQ, per germline. This clonotype has ten or more counts. The authors ran a second PCR of roughly 6 to 12 cycles using a sample-barcoded 5' primer and a J-beta primer mix. TCRdb independently ran MiXCR on the 5' RACE reads; one entry per CDR3 protein. The table has approximately 320,000 distinct CDR3 sequences, around 29% seen once. Sequenced input: blood. The chain uses TRBV7-6 and TRBJ2-7; 9 bases match TRBD2. This sequence originates from a woman between 65 and 79 years old in good health. The CDR3 DNA sequence: TGTGCCAGCAGCGCTAGCGGGATCTACGAGCAGTACTTC. Protein: CASSASGIYEQYF. The full variable domain, completed using reference TRBV7-6 and TRBJ2-7, is GAGVSQSPRYKVTKRGQDVALRCDPISGHVSLYWYRQALGQGPEFLTYFNYEAQQDKSGLPNDRFSAERPEGSISTLTIQRTEQRDSAMYRCASSASGIYEQYFGPGTRLTVT.